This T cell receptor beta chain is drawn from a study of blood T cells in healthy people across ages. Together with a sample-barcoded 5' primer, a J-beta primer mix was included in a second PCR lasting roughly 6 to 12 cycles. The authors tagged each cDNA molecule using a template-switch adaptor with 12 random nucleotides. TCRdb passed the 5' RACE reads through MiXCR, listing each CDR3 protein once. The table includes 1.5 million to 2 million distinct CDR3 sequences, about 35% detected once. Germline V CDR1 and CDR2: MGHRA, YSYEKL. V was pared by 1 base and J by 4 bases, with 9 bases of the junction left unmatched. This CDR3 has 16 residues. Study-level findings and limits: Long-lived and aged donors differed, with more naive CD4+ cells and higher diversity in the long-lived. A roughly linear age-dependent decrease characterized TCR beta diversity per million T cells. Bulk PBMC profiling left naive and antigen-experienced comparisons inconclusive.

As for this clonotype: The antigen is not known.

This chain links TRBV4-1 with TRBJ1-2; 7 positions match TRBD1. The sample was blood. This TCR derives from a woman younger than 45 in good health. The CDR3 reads CASSQGVQGFPYGYTF. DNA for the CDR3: TGCGCCAGCAGCCAAGGGGTACAGGGGTTCCCCTATGGCTACACCTTC.